A single sample is the source of the 6 T cell receptor beta chains below, sequenced in a study of blood T cell repertoires in COVID-19. Here immunoSEQ multiplex PCR was the method, and the copy in TCRdb shows in-frame clones only, minus some. The sample lists tens of thousands of clones; 70% to 80% were seen once. Specimen: peripheral blood. These TCRs come from a man at least 80 years old with acute or convalescent COVID-19.

The rearrangement joins TRBV3-1 (or the pseudogene TRBV3-2) to TRBJ1-4; TRBD1 aligns across 7 bases. The junction had 8 bases not matched to a gene; V was cut back by 0 bases and J by 7 bases. This CDR3 contains 16 residues. CDR1 LGHDT and CDR2 YNNKEL come from the germline V gene (reference sequence). CDR3 sequence: CASSQEKGALSEKLFF. Here the CDR3 DNA reads TGTGCCAGCAGCCAAGAGAAGGGGGCTTTAAGTGAAAAACTGTTTTTT.

The chain combines TRBV6-5 with TRBJ2-7; TRBD1 matches at 7 bases. This CDR3 is 13 amino acids long. CDR1 and CDR2 (germline): MNHEY, SVGAGI. With 10 bases clipped from V and 6 bases from J, the junction kept 12 bases outside the gene matches. The CDR3 is CATRQGRAVEQYF. In DNA, the CDR3 is TGTGCCACGAGACAGGGCCGCGCGGTCGAGCAGTACTTC.

The chain links TRBV30 to TRBJ1-1; no definite D call. CDR1 GTSNPN and CDR2 SVGIG come from the germline V gene (reference sequence). This CDR3 is built from 12 residues. With 2 bases removed from V and 3 bases from J, the gap between germline ends came to 7 bases. The CDR3 reads CAWSLGYTEAFF. In nucleotides, the CDR3 is TGTGCCTGGAGTCTGGGCTACACTGAAGCTTTCTTT. Combining the CDR3 with reference TRBV30 and TRBJ1-1 gives the whole variable domain SQTIHQWPATLVQPVGSPLSLECTVEGTSNPNLYWYRQAAGRGLQLLFYSVGIGQISSEVPQNLSASRPQDRQFILSSKKLLLSDSGFYLCAWSLGYTEAFFGQGTRLTVV.

In this sample, this clone is medium-sized. The CDR3 DNA follows: TGTGCCAGCAGCCCGACGAAAGGACAGGGAAGCTACGAGCAGTACTTC. This sequence encodes CASSPTKGQGSYEQYF. The V gene is TRBV9, the J gene TRBJ2-7, with 8 bases lining up with TRBD1. The CDR3 spans 16 residues. The trim removed 4 bases at V and 3 bases at J, leaving 12 bases unmatched. CDR1 SGDLS and CDR2 YYNGEE come from the germline V gene.

The chain is built from TRBV5-1 and TRBJ2-3, with D possibly TRBD1 on 6 matching bases. V lost 2 bases and J 0 bases, leaving 10 bases between the germline ends. Germline-derived CDR1 and CDR2 are SGHRS and YFSETQ. The CDR3 consists of 15 residues. The CDR3 spells CASSFTGLSTDTQYF. In nucleotides, the CDR3 is TGCGCCAGCAGCTTTACAGGGCTGAGCACAGATACGCAGTATTTT.

The chain employs TRBV18 and TRBJ1-6; unclear D gene. Germline CDR1 and CDR2: KGHSH and LQKENI. This CDR3 contains 14 residues. Trimming removed 3 bases from V and 5 bases from J, with 8 bases in between. This CDR3 is CASSPYPDNSPLHF. The DNA for the CDR3 is TGTGCCAGCTCACCCTATCCCGATAATTCACCCCTCCACTTT.